This TCR beta chain stems from a study of regulatory T cells in long-lasting Graves disease. Overall study context: Those Graves' patients who were newly diagnosed had been on antithyroid drugs under 3 months. Regarding the study as a whole: Persistent Graves' patients showed less TCR diversity than newly diagnosed patients showed. New patients shared some 980 public clonotypes, and persistent patients shared more, with a few thousand.

This clonotype was seen repeatedly, ten times or more. Antigen specificity is unknown. iRepertoire HTBI primers and Arm-PCR of CDR3 regions built TCR beta libraries. In TCRdb, the multiplex PCR reads were re-called with MiXCR into one record per CDR3 protein. This table has about 240,000 distinct CDR3 sequences, 20% appearing once. As to time point: newly diagnosed GD, antithyroid drugs for less than 3 months. PBMCs were the source of the RNA used for TCR sequencing. An endocrinology department in Xi'an, China, supplied the patients. Germline V lookup: CDR1 LGHNT, CDR2 FRNRAP. CDR3 length: 17 residues. V was shortened by 1 base and J by 1 base, with 14 bases between the two germline ends.

Sequenced material: peripheral blood mononuclear cells (PBMCs), taken at new diagnosis, from a patient treated with antithyroid drugs. This sequence originates from a female donor with Graves disease. The J gene is TRBJ1-5, the V gene TRBV12-5, with a possible D match to TRBD1 (5 bases). The DNA of the CDR3 is TGTGCTAGTGGTTTGGCTGGGGCAGGGAGCAGCAATCAGCCCCAGCATTTT. Amino acid sequence: CASGLAGAGSSNQPQHF.